This T cell receptor beta chain was sequenced in a study of blood T cell repertoires in COVID-19. The method was immunoSEQ multiplex PCR; TCRdb's version includes in-frame clones alone and lacks a portion of them. This table has approximately 290,000 clones, over 75% appearing once. Participant age was roughly 18 to 90 years, and participants resided in about two dozen US areas. The CDR3 has 13 amino acids. Germline values: CDR1 SGHTA, CDR2 FQGTGA. The germline V and J ends were trimmed by 5 bases and 4 bases, with 9 bases remaining between them. This TCR was sampled from a woman aged 25 to 39 who had recovered from COVID-19. Source material: PBMCs or T cells enriched from blood (not recorded which). The chain is built from TRBV7-3 and TRBJ2-1; TRBD1 is a possible D gene (5 bases). The CDR3, as DNA: TGTGCCAGCAGCAAAGACAGATACAATGAGCAGTTCTTC. This encodes CASSKDRYNEQFF.